This T cell receptor (beta chain) stems from a study of the immune and genomic landscape of osteosarcoma. Profiling relied on immunoSEQ multiplex PCR, and the TCRdb table lists in-frame clones only, not all of them. Counted here are 450 to 600 clones, roughly 86% occurring once; the ten biggest clones make up around a quarter. Poor-prognosis osteosarcoma patients supplied post-treatment primary, local recurrence and metastasis tumor specimens. About this clone: Its ends do not fully match the called genes, so a read error is possible.

Looked up from germline, CDR1 is PRHDT and CDR2 is FYEKMQ (reference sequence). The CDR3 consists of 12 residues. The chain recombines TRBV13 with TRBJ1-2; 7 bases map to TRBD1. The sequencing input was osteosarcoma tumor tissue from the thigh. This TCR was sampled from a human donor with osteosarcoma. In DNA form, the CDR3 reads TGTGCCAGCAGCCTAGGACAGGCGGGCTACACCTTC. It specifies CASSLGQAGYTF.